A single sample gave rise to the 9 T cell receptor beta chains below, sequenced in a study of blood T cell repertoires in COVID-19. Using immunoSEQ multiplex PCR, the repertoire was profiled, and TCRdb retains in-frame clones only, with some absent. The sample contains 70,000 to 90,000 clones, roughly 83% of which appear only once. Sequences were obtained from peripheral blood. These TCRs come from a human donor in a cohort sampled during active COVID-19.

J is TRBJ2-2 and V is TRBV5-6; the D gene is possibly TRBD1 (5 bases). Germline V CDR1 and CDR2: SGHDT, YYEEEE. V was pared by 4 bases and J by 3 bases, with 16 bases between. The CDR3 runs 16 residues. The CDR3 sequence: CASSTLSGPHTGELFF. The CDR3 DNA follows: TGTGCCAGCAGCACACTCTCAGGGCCCCACACCGGGGAGCTGTTTTTT.

CDR3 loop: CASSLRQENSNQPQHF. DNA for the CDR3: TGTGCCAGTAGTCTCCGACAGGAGAATAGCAATCAGCCCCAGCATTTT. The V call is TRBV19, the J call TRBJ1-5; D perhaps matches TRBD1 (6 bases). This CDR3 is built from 16 residues. The germline V gene encodes CDR1 LNHDA and CDR2 SQIVND (reference sequence). V shed 5 bases and J shed 0 bases, with 14 bases lying between them.

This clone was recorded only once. The CDR3 coding sequence is TGCGCCAGCAGCGTCACAGGGGGACAAGAGACCCAGTACTTC. It is translated as CASSVTGGQETQYF. The genes are TRBV5-1 and TRBJ2-5; TRBD1 matches at 8 bases. The CDR3 totals 14 residues. Germline V gene data show CDR1 as SGHRS and CDR2 as YFSETQ. The V and J ends lost 4 bases and 2 bases, in that order; junction bases with no gene match: 4.

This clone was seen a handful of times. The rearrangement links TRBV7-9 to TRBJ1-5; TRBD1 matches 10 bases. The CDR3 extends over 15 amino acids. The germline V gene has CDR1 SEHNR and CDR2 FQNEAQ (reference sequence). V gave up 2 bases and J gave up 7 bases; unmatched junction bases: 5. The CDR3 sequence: CASSLSTGGGQPQHF. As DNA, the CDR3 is TGTGCCAGCAGCTTATCGACAGGGGGCGGGCAGCCCCAGCATTTT.

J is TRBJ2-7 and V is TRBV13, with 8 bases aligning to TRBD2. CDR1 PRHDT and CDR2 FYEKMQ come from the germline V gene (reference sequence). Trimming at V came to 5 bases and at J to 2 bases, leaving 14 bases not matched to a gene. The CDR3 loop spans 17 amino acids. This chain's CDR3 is CASSGGFETSGTYEQYF. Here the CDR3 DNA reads TGTGCCAGCAGCGGCGGCTTTGAAACTAGCGGTACCTACGAGCAGTACTTC.

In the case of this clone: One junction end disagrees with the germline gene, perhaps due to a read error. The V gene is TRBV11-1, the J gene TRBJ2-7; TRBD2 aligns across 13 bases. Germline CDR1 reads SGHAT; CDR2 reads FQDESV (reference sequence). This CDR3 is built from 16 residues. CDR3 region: CASSHGLAGASFEQYF. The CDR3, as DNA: TGTGCCAGCAGCCATGGACTAGCGGGAGCCTCCTTCGAGCAGTACTTC.

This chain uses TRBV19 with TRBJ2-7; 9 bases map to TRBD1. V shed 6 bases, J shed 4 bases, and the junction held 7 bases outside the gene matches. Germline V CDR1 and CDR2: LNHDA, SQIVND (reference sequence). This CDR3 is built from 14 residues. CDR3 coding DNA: TGTGCCAGTAGGGAAACAGGGGGCTGGTACGAGCAGTACTTC. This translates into CASRETGGWYEQYF.

CDR3 protein: CASSPRQLEKLFF. In DNA form, the CDR3 reads TGTGCCAGCAGCCCGAGACAGTTAGAAAAACTGTTTTTT. V and J are TRBV7-2 and TRBJ1-4; perhaps TRBD1 as D (5 bases). The CDR3 is 13 residues long. The germline gives CDR1 SGHTA, CDR2 FQGNSA. Trimming removed 5 bases from V and 8 bases from J, with 12 bases in between. Full variable domain (outside the CDR3, taken from reference TRBV7-2 and TRBJ1-4): GAGVSQSPSNKVTEKGKDVELRCDPISGHTALYWYRQSLGQGLEFLIYFQGNSAPDKSGLPSDRFSAERTGGSVSTLTIQRTQQEDSAVYLCASSPRQLEKLFFGSGTQLSVL.

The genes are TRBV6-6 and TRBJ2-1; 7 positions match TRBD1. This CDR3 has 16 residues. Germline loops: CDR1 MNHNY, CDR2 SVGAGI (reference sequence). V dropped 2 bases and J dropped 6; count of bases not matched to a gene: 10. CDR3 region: CASSYGTGTVSNEQFF. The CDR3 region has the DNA TGTGCCAGCAGTTACGGGACCGGGACAGTGAGCAATGAGCAGTTCTTC.